Below, one T cell receptor (beta chain) is given with its context. Its target is not known. This CDR3 is built from 12 residues. Germline V gives CDR1 SGHNT, CDR2 YENEEA. The V and J ends lost 1 base and 4 bases respectively, with 5 bases between them. This entry comes from a study of identical twins. Overall study findings and caveats: Within cord blood, abundant beta clonotypes carried fewer insertions, but memory repertoires showed no such trend. Within monozygotic twins, out-of-frame TCR alpha sharing was underestimated by the models.

MiXCR, run by TCRdb on the 5' RACE reads, gives a single entry per CDR3 protein. The profile shows 400,000 to 550,000 distinct CDR3 sequences, around 24% of them singletons. The same data also went into a second study, on T cells expressing NK-cell markers. From that second work: Only alpha-beta TCR T cells were sorted in several experiments, using an anti-gamma-delta TCR antibody. Specificity for HCMV among expanded NKG2C+ T cell clones was not established.

The J gene is TRBJ2-7, the V gene TRBV11-3; no reliable D call. Specimen: CD4+ T cells sorted from blood. This TCR came from a woman aged 18-29 years in good health. The CDR3 DNA reads TGTGCCAGCAGCTTAGCAGAGTACGAGCAGTACTTC. It encodes CASSLAEYEQYF.